What follows describes a single T cell receptor (beta chain). Its antigen is undetermined. Terminally differentiated effector memory CD45RA+ cells were excluded by CCR7 positive selection of CD45RO-negative cells. The CDR3 has 17 amino acids. The V and J ends lost 4 bases and 0 bases respectively, with 18 bases between them. Looked up from germline, CDR1 is SGHTA and CDR2 is FQGTGA. The record originates from a study of shared clonotypes between healthy human individuals. Study results and caveats: A handful of donors showed sharing of around 5.3% of naive CD4 clonotypes.

Profiling relied on immunoSEQ multiplex PCR, and the TCRdb table lists in-frame clones only, not all of them. The data contain around 600,000 clones, roughly 98% of them singletons. This chain uses TRBV7-3 with TRBJ2-5; possible D gene TRBD1, 5 bases. The sequencing sample was made of naive CD8+ T cells sorted from blood. The receptor's source is a young man in good health. The CDR3 sequence: CASSSPPGAAHQETQYF. CDR3 coding DNA: TGTGCCAGCAGCTCCCCACCTGGGGCAGCTCACCAAGAGACCCAGTACTTC.